This T cell receptor (beta chain) was recovered during a study of T cell responses to AZD1222 COVID-19 vaccine. Study as a whole: Second doses at about 4 or about 12 weeks were pooled. General study results and limits: Seropositive at baseline were only a handful of AZD1222 recipients. Within unmutated variant regions lay the reported targets of nearly half of spike-specific TCRs.

The method was immunoSEQ multiplex PCR; TCRdb's version includes in-frame clones alone and lacks a portion of them. Of about 160,000 clones listed, roughly nine tenths are singletons. A note on this clone: Its antigen is currently unknown.

The germline gives CDR1 SGHNT, CDR2 YENEEA. The CDR3 extends over 13 amino acids. V lost 0 bases and J 3 bases, leaving 5 bases between the germline ends. This receptor was identified in an adult in good health. This material consisted of peripheral blood, taken on day 0 of AZD1222 vaccination. V is TRBV11-3 and J is TRBJ1-1; D unclear. CDR3 in amino acids: CASSLESDTEAFF. Written as DNA, the CDR3 is TGTGCCAGCAGCTTAGAATCCGACACTGAAGCTTTCTTT.